The 23 T cell receptor beta chains reported below all come from one sample, sequenced in a study of blood T cell repertoires in COVID-19. The protocol was immunoSEQ multiplex PCR, while the TCRdb copy is restricted to in-frame clones and leaves out a portion. The sample carries 50,000 or so clones, more than 70% recorded once. Specimen: peripheral blood. These receptors were collected from a middle-aged man with active COVID-19.

The chain has TRBV28 and TRBJ1-1; D is ambiguous. The CDR3 extends over 15 amino acids. Looked up from germline, CDR1 is MDHEN and CDR2 is SYDVKM. V shed 6 bases and J shed 0 bases, with 14 bases lying between them. The CDR3 protein is CASSRLREVNTEAFF. CDR3 nucleotide sequence: TGTGCCAGCAGCCGACTCCGAGAGGTGAACACTGAAGCTTTCTTT.

V and J are TRBV7-2 and TRBJ1-3; 9 bases line up with TRBD1. Trimming took 5 bases from V and 5 from J; bases not matched to a gene: 7. Germline CDR1 and CDR2: SGHTA and FQGNSA. The CDR3 has 15 amino acids. CDR3: CASSQTGGTRNTIYF. The CDR3 DNA reads TGTGCCAGCAGCCAAACAGGGGGCACCCGAAACACCATATATTTT.

J is TRBJ2-3 and V is TRBV6-1; 7 bases are a match to TRBD2. Trimming cost V 8 bases and J 1 base; bases outside gene matches: 9. CDR3 length equals 15 residues. Germline-derived CDR1 and CDR2 are MNHNS and SASEGT. The CDR3 loop is CASEWTSSGTDTQYF. As DNA, the CDR3 is TGTGCCAGCGAGTGGACTAGTAGTGGCACAGATACGCAGTATTTT.

This clone was counted a single time. The chain carries TRBV24-1 and TRBJ2-3; 9 bases line up with TRBD2. Looked up from germline, CDR1 is KGHDR and CDR2 is SFDVKD. Trimming took 9 bases from V and 5 from J; bases not matched to a gene: 8. CDR3 length equals 14 residues. CDR3 sequence (DNA): TGTGCCACCGGCGGCGGACTAGCGATAGATACGCAGTATTTT. This encodes CATGGGLAIDTQYF.

The chain links TRBV4-2 to TRBJ2-1; 11 nucleotides agree with TRBD2. The CDR3 covers 16 residues. The germline V gene has CDR1 LGHNA and CDR2 YNFKEQ. V was clipped by 0 bases and J by 3 bases; unmatched bases: 1. The CDR3 bases are TGTGCCAGCAGCCAAGATGGGACTAGCGGCTACAATGAGCAGTTCTTC. Translating it yields CASSQDGTSGYNEQFF.

The genes are TRBV11-2 and TRBJ1-1; 9 nucleotides match TRBD1. Germline V lookup: CDR1 SGHAT, CDR2 FQNNGV. The CDR3 has 18 residues. Trimming removed 1 base from V and 3 bases from J; junction bases left unmatched: 12. The CDR3 sequence: CASSLASSPGQGHTEAFF. DNA for the CDR3: TGTGCCAGCAGCTTAGCTTCTTCCCCGGGACAGGGTCACACTGAAGCTTTCTTT.

This clone has just one count. The chain joins TRBV6-1 to TRBJ2-5; 10 bases are a match to TRBD2. Germline CDR1 reads MNHNS; CDR2 reads SASEGT. This CDR3 has 18 residues. The trim removed 4 bases at V and 5 bases at J, leaving 16 bases unmatched. The CDR3 is CASSATKGLRTSGETQYF. The CDR3, as DNA: TGTGCCAGCAGTGCGACTAAAGGACTAAGGACTAGCGGCGAGACCCAGTACTTC.

This CDR3 is CASMDRGDQPQHF. Written as DNA, the CDR3 is TGTGCCAGCATGGACAGGGGGGATCAGCCCCAGCATTTT. This sequence joins TRBV6-5 and TRBJ1-5, with 10 bases lining up with TRBD1. CDR3 size: 13 residues. Germline trimming cut 7 bases from V and 5 bases from J; bases unmatched to any gene: 2. Germline V gene data show CDR1 as MNHEY and CDR2 as SVGAGI.

The V call is TRBV5-4, the J call TRBJ2-1; 8 bases agree with TRBD1. The CDR3 has 14 amino acids. Per germline, CDR1 SGHNT and CDR2 YYREEE (reference sequence). The trim removed 3 bases at V and 4 bases at J, leaving 3 bases unmatched. CDR3 residues: CASSSGTGYNEQFF. DNA of the CDR3: TGTGCCAGCAGCTCCGGGACAGGATACAATGAGCAGTTCTTC.

The DNA of the CDR3 is TGTGCCAGCAGTTTTCTAAGCGAAGAGACCCAGTACTTC. It codes for CASSFLSEETQYF. The V call is TRBV6-2 or TRBV6-3, the J call TRBJ2-5; D not certain. Per germline, CDR1 MNHEY and CDR2 SVGEGT. CDR3 length: 13 amino acids. V lost 4 bases and J 3 bases, leaving 9 bases between the germline ends.

The chain couples TRBV11-2 to TRBJ1-1, with 8 bases identical to TRBD1. This CDR3 contains 14 residues. The J segment lost 4 bases and the V segment lost 7 bases, leaving 8 bases of the junction unmatched. The germline V gene has CDR1 SGHAT and CDR2 FQNNGV. CDR3 DNA sequence: TGTGCCAGCAACCAGGGGGCTGTACGCACTGAAGCTTTCTTT. Translation: CASNQGAVRTEAFF.

Only one count was recorded for this clone. The genes are TRBV3-1 (or the pseudogene TRBV3-2) and TRBJ2-5; D gene ambiguous. With 4 bases removed from V and 1 base from J, the gap between germline ends came to 7 bases. The CDR3 has 13 residues. Germline lookup yields CDR1 LGHDT and CDR2 YNNKEL (reference sequence). The CDR3 protein is CASSPTRQETQYF. CDR3 nucleotide sequence: TGTGCCAGCAGCCCCACGCGCCAAGAGACCCAGTACTTC.

The V call is TRBV12-3 or TRBV12-4, the J call TRBJ1-4; D not resolved. Trimming removed 4 bases at V and 7 bases at J, with 10 bases between. The CDR3 consists of 13 residues. The CDR3 protein is CASSSLAGEKLFF. The CDR3 coding sequence is TGTGCCAGCAGTTCCCTGGCGGGTGAAAAACTGTTTTTT.

The chain employs TRBV13 and TRBJ2-7; perhaps TRBD2 as D (5 bases). Germline CDR1 reads PRHDT; CDR2 reads FYEKMQ (reference sequence). The CDR3 runs 13 residues. V lost 3 bases to trimming and J lost 2 bases, with 8 bases between them. In DNA, the CDR3 is TGTGCCAGCAGCTTCACCGGGACCTACGAGCAGTACTTC. Protein product: CASSFTGTYEQYF.

The rearrangement joins TRBV6-5 to TRBJ1-1; TRBD1 matches 7 bases. J gave up 8 bases and V 4 bases, and 4 bases lay outside the gene matches. The CDR3 contains 12 residues. Germline CDR1 MNHEY, CDR2 SVGAGI. CDR3 in DNA: TGTGCCAGCAGTTTGACAGGGAGAGAAGCTTTCTTT. As protein: CASSLTGREAFF.

This clone showed up just a few times. The chain couples TRBV18 to TRBJ1-1, with D hard to call. CDR3 size: 13 residues. Trimming pared 2 bases from V and 0 bases from J, leaving 4 bases between. CDR1 is KGHSH and CDR2 is LQKENI in the germline V gene. The CDR3 DNA reads as TGTGCCAGCTCACCAGCGGTGAACACTGAAGCTTTCTTT. This translates into CASSPAVNTEAFF.

This sequence joins TRBV5-6 and TRBJ2-7; perhaps TRBD1 as D (6 bases). Deletions cut 2 bases from V and 3 bases from J, with 9 bases between. The CDR3 is 13 residues long. Germline CDR1 is SGHDT and CDR2 is YYEEEE. The CDR3 sequence: CASSLTGHYEQYF. CDR3 DNA: TGTGCCAGCAGCTTAACAGGGCACTACGAGCAGTACTTC.

The chain joins TRBV10-3 to TRBJ2-1; maybe TRBD2 (6 bases). In germline, CDR1 is ENHRY, CDR2 SYGVKD. The CDR3 runs to 14 residues. Trimming took 10 bases from V and 6 from J, leaving 19 bases between them. In nucleotides, the CDR3 is TGTGCCAGCAGGCAGCAGGAGGGCCCCAATGAGCAGTTCTTC. Translated: CASRQQEGPNEQFF.

The chain combines TRBV7-9 with TRBJ1-2; D unresolved. The V end was cut by 4 bases, the J end by 4 bases, with 13 bases between. The CDR3 has 14 residues. Germline CDR1 and CDR2: SEHNR and FQNEAQ (reference sequence). DNA of the CDR3: TGTGCCAGCAGCTCCGCGCGAGCTCCCTATGGCTACACCTTC. It translates to CASSSARAPYGYTF.

This clone was seen once. The V and J genes are TRBV18 and TRBJ2-5, with a weak D call TRBD2 (6 bases). The CDR3 consists of 16 residues. Germline CDR1 KGHSH, CDR2 LQKENI. The V end lost 3 bases, the J end lost 0 bases, and 14 bases lay between the germline ends. As DNA, the CDR3 is TGTGCCAGCTCACCCCGGGGGATAGGGTACCAAGAGACCCAGTACTTC. It yields the protein CASSPRGIGYQETQYF.

V gene TRBV7-8 combines with J gene TRBJ2-3; 9 nucleotides align to TRBD2. Per germline, CDR1 SGHVS and CDR2 FQNEAQ. Trimming at V came to 1 base and at J to 2 bases, leaving 4 bases not matched to a gene. The CDR3 consists of 16 residues. The CDR3 nucleotides read TGTGCCAGCAGCTTAGTTAGCGGGGGAAACACAGATACGCAGTATTTT. Translating it yields CASSLVSGGNTDTQYF.

This clone came up once. V gene TRBV10-3 combines with J gene TRBJ1-1, with 7 bases identical to TRBD1. After removal of 4 bases from V and 6 bases from J, the junction contained 5 bases not matched to a gene. The CDR3 covers 13 residues. CDR1 and CDR2 from the germline V gene are ENHRY and SYGVKD. CDR3 coding DNA: TGTGCCATCAGTGCAACAGGGGTTGCTGAAGCTTTCTTT. Translation: CAISATGVAEAFF.

The gene calls are TRBV6-1 and TRBJ1-4, with D possibly TRBD1 on 6 matching bases. Germline V gene sequence: CDR1 MNHNS, CDR2 SASEGT. The CDR3 has 14 amino acids. V was clipped by 5 bases and J by 5 bases, with 12 bases between them. CDR3 amino acids: CASSYRTVNEKLFF. The CDR3 region has the DNA TGTGCCAGCAGTTATAGGACAGTGAATGAAAAACTGTTTTTT.